The table lists the clone carrying this T cell receptor (beta chain) with a few counts. The antigen remains unidentified. By quantitative 5'-RACE with molecular barcodes, the TCR beta libraries were made. One entry per CDR3 protein results from TCRdb running MiXCR on the 5' RACE reads. The data show about 800,000 distinct CDR3 sequences, roughly 12% seen once. The data originate from a study of CD8 T cells in ankylosing spondylitis. Study results and limitations: Some of the motif variants had earlier been found in reactive arthritis patients' fluid and blood. Disease-associated clones were reportedly significantly overrepresented in matched ankylosing spondylitis synovial fluid. What appeared characteristic of ankylosing spondylitis blood was a TCR beta motif of eight highly homologous variants.

This CDR3 spans 15 amino acids. V gave up 5 bases and J gave up 5 bases, with 19 bases separating them. Germline V CDR1 and CDR2: MNHEY, SMNVEV (reference sequence). The chain has TRBV27 and TRBJ2-7, with D maybe TRBD1 (7 bases). This clonotype was obtained from a male donor with ankylosing spondylitis. Sequenced sample: blood, either unsorted or a sorted T cell fraction (not recorded which). CDR3 region: CASSNAGGGTNEQYF. CDR3 nucleotides: TGTGCCAGCAGTAACGCAGGGGGAGGTACCAACGAGCAGTACTTC.